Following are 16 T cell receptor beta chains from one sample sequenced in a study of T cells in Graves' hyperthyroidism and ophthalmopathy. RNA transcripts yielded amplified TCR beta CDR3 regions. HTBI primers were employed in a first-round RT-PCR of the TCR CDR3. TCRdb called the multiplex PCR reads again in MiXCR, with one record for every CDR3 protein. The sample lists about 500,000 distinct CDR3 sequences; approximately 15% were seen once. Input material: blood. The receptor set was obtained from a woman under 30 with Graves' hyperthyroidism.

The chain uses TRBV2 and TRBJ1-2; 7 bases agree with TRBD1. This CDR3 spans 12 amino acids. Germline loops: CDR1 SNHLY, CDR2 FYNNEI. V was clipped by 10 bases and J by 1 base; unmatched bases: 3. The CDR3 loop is CATGTVNYGYTF. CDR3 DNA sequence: TGTGCCACCGGGACAGTTAACTATGGCTACACCTTC.

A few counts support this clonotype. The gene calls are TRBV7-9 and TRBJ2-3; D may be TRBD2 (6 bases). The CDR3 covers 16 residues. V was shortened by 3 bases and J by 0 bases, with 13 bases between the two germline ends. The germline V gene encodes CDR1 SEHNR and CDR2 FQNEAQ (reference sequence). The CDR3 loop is CASSFGLSGSTDTQYF. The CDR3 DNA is TGTGCCAGCAGCTTTGGGCTTAGCGGAAGCACAGATACGCAGTATTTT.

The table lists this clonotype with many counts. The CDR3: CASSPNSNQPQHF. CDR3 DNA sequence: TGTGCCAGCAGCCCAAATAGCAATCAGCCCCAGCATTTT. The genes are TRBV18 and TRBJ1-5; D gene uncertain. V shed 8 bases and J shed 0 bases, with 8 bases lying between them. CDR3 length: 13 amino acids. Germline V gene lookup returns CDR1 KGHSH and CDR2 LQKENI. Complete variable domain (other parts from reference TRBV18 and TRBJ1-5): NAGVMQNPRHLVRRRGQEARLRCSPMKGHSHVYWYRQLPEEGLKFMVYLQKENIIDESGMPKERFSAEFPKEGPSILRIQQVVRGDSAAYFCASSPNSNQPQHFGDGTRLSIL.

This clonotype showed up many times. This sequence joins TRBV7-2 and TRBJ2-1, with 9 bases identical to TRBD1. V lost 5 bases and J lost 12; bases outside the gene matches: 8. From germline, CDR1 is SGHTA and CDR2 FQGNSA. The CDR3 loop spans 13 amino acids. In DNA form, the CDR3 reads TGTGCCAGCAGCCGCGGACAGGGGTTACGGCAGTTCTTC. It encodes CASSRGQGLRQFF.

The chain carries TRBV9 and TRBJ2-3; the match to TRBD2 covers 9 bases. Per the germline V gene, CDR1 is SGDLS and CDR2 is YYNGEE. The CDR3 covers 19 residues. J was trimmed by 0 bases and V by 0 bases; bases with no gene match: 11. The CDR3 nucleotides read TGTGCCAGCAGCGTAGAAGGTGGCGGGGGGGGAACTAGCACAGATACGCAGTATTTT. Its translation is CASSVEGGGGGTSTDTQYF.

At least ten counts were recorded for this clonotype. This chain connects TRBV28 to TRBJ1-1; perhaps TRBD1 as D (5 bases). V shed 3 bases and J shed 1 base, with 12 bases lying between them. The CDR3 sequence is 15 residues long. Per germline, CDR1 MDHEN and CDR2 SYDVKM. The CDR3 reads CASSLGVQWNTEAFF. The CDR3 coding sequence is TGTGCCAGCAGTTTGGGGGTGCAATGGAACACTGAAGCTTTCTTT.

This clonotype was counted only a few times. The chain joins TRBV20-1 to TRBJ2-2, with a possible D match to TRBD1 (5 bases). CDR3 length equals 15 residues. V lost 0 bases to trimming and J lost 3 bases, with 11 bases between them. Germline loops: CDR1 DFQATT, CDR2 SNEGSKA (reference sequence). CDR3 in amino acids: CSARDNRKYTGELFF. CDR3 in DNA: TGCAGTGCTAGAGATAACAGGAAATACACCGGGGAGCTGTTTTTT.

The CDR3 DNA sequence: TGTGCCAGTGGGGGGTTGGCCTACGAGCAGTACTTC. This sequence encodes CASGGLAYEQYF. The chain combines TRBV28 with TRBJ2-7; a weak D match, TRBD2 (6 bases). V was shortened by 9 bases and J by 2 bases, with 11 bases between the two germline ends. Germline V gene sequence: CDR1 MDHEN, CDR2 SYDVKM. The CDR3 loop spans 12 amino acids. Full variable domain (outside the CDR3, taken from reference TRBV28 and TRBJ2-7): DVKVTQSSRYLVKRTGEKVFLECVQDMDHENMFWYRQDPGLGLRLIYFSYDVKMKEKGDIPEGYSVSREKKERFSLILESASTNQTSMYLCASGGLAYEQYFGPGTRLTVT.

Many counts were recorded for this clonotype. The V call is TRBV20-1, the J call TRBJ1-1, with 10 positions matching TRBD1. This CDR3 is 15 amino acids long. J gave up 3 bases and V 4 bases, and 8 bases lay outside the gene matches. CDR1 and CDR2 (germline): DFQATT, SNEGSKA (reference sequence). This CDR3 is CSAKPWTGGHTEAFF. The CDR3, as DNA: TGCAGTGCTAAACCATGGACAGGGGGGCACACTGAAGCTTTCTTT.

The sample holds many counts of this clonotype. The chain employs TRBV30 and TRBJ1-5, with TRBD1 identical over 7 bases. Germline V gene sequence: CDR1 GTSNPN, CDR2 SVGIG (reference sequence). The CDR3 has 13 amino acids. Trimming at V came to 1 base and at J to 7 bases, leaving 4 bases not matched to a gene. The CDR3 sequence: CAWSETGSQPQHF. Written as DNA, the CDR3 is TGTGCCTGGAGTGAGACAGGGAGCCAGCCCCAGCATTTT.

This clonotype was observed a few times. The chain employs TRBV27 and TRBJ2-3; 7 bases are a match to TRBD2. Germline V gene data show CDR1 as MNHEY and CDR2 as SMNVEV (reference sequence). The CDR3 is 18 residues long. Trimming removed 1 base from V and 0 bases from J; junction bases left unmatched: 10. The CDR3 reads CASSLYPTSVYSTDTQYF. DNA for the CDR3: TGTGCCAGCAGTTTATACCCTACTAGCGTTTATAGCACAGATACGCAGTATTTT.

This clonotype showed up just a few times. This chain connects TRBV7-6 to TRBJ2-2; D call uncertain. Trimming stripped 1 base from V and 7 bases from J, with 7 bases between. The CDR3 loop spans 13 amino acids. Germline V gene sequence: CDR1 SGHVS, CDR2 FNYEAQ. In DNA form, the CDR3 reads TGTGCCAGCAGCTTAGGGGAATACGGGGAGCTGTTTTTT. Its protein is CASSLGEYGELFF.

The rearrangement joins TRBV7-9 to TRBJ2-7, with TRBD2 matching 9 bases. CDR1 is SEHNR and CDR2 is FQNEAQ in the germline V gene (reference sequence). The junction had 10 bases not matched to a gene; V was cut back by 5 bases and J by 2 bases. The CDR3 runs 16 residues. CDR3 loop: CASSTPGLARTYEQYF. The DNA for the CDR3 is TGTGCCAGCAGCACCCCTGGACTAGCGAGGACCTACGAGCAGTACTTC.

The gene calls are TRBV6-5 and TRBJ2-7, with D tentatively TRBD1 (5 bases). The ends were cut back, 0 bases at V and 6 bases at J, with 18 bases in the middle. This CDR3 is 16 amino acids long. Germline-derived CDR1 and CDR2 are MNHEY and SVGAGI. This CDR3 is CASSYSTNTGFGEQYF. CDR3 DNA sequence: TGTGCCAGCAGTTACTCGACGAACACAGGTTTTGGCGAGCAGTACTTC.

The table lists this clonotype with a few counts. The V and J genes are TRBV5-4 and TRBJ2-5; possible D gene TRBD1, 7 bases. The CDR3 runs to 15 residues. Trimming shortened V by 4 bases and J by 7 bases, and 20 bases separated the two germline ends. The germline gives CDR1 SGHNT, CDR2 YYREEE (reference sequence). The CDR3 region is CASSGEQGLGGTQYF. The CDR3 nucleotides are TGTGCCAGCAGCGGAGAACAGGGGTTGGGGGGGACCCAGTACTTC.

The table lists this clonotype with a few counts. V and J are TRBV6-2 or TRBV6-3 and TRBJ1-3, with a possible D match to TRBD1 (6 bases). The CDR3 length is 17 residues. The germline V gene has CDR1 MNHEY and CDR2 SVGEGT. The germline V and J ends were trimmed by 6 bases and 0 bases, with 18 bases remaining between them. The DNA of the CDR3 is TGTGCCAGCAGACCCCGGAACAGGGAGAGCTCTGGAAACACCATATATTTT. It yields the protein CASRPRNRESSGNTIYF.